Presented here are 3 T cell receptor beta chains from one specimen sequenced in a study of blood T cell repertoires in COVID-19. Method: immunoSEQ multiplex PCR; TCRdb's copy keeps in-frame clones and lacks some. The sample records under 120,000 clones, 85% to 90% being singletons. The sample taken for sequencing was peripheral blood. The receptor source for this set is a woman older than 75 with acute or convalescent COVID-19.

J is TRBJ1-6 and V is TRBV13; 7 bases map to TRBD1. The CDR3 is 15 residues long. Germline CDR1 and CDR2: PRHDT and FYEKMQ (reference sequence). With V trimmed by 1 base and J by 7 bases, 4 bases remained unmatched. CDR3 DNA sequence: TGTGCCAGCAGCTTAGAGGGGGCAGGGAATTCACCCCTCCACTTT. Amino acids: CASSLEGAGNSPLHF.

The chain couples TRBV29-1 to TRBJ1-2, with 9 bases matching TRBD1. From germline, CDR1 is SQVTM and CDR2 ANQGSEA. The V gene end was trimmed by 1 base and the J gene end by 4 bases; junction bases not matched to a gene: 7. The CDR3 spans 15 residues. In nucleotides, the CDR3 is TGCAGCGTTGAAGGGAGGGACAGGGAAGTCTATGGCTACACCTTC. Its translation is CSVEGRDREVYGYTF.

The V gene is TRBV4-1, the J gene TRBJ1-3; 8 bases are a match to TRBD1. The junction had 3 bases not matched to a gene; V was cut back by 5 bases and J by 0 bases. CDR3 length equals 15 residues. Per the germline V gene, CDR1 is MGHRA and CDR2 is YSYEKL. The CDR3 region has the DNA TGCGCCAGCAGCAGAGACAGGGGCTCTGGAAACACCATATATTTT. It codes for CASSRDRGSGNTIYF.